This TCR beta chain was sequenced for a study of blood T cell repertoires in COVID-19. V dropped 3 bases and J dropped 6; count of bases not matched to a gene: 3. The germline V gene has CDR1 SGHNT and CDR2 YYREEE (reference sequence). CDR3 size: 12 residues. This table comes from immunoSEQ multiplex PCR, and its TCRdb copy is limited to in-frame clones, with some not included. This table holds over 8,500 clones, 84% found once. Sequencing input: peripheral blood. This chain links TRBV5-4 with TRBJ2-7; TRBD1 agrees at 7 bases. The TCR was taken from a man aged 50-60 years with active COVID-19. The CDR3 is CASSWDSSEQYF. CDR3 DNA: TGTGCCAGCAGCTGGGACAGTTCCGAGCAGTACTTC.